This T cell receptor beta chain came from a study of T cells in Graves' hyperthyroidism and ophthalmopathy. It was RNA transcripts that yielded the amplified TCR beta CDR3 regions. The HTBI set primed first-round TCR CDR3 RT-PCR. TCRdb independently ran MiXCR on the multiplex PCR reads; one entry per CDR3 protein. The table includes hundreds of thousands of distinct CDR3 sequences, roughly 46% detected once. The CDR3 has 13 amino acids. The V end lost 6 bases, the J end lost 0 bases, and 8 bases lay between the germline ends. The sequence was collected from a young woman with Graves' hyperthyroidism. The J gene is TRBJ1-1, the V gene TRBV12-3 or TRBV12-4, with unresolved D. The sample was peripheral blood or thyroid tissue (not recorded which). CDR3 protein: CASRTTLNTEAFF. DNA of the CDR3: TGTGCCAGCAGGACAACCCTGAACACTGAAGCTTTCTTT.